The 18 T cell receptor beta chains below all came from one sample that was sequenced in a study of spatial heterogeneity in lung cancer (dated by TCRdb to about 2019). The time point label on this specimen signifies: sample taken at primary tumor resection. TCR sequencing used whole RNA extracted from tumor and nontumor lung tissue, or from cryopreserved PBMC samples, without cell sorting. Receptors were amplified or captured by 5' RACE. Instrument on record: NextSeq 500. TCRdb reworked the public reads: Q25 trimming with fastp, MiXCR clone assembly, productive beta chains retained. Rows matching on CDR3 protein sequence are summarized as one entry with the most common DNA and genes. The sample table holds 3,000 to 4,500 distinct CDR3 sequences, of which about 25% were seen once. Together, the top ten hold around 13% of the sample. The material sequenced was normal lung tissue next to the tumor, taken at surgery. The source is a male donor with early-stage non-small cell lung cancer.

By share, this clonotype counts as medium-sized. The rearrangement joins TRBV28 to TRBJ2-5, with a tentative D call TRBD2 (5 bases). CDR3 length: 13 residues. Germline V CDR1 and CDR2: MDHEN, SYDVKM. Trimming took 4 bases from V and 5 from J, leaving 11 bases between them. CDR3 in amino acids: CASSSLVLETQYF. DNA for the CDR3: TGTGCCAGCAGTTCACTAGTTTTGGAGACCCAGTACTTC.

The chain combines TRBV24-1 with TRBJ2-1; tentatively, D is TRBD2 (6 bases). The CDR3 is 16 amino acids. V gave up 6 bases and J gave up 8 bases, with 22 bases separating them. CDR1 is KGHDR and CDR2 is SFDVKD in the germline V gene. The CDR3 loop reads CATSTRRGAHSYEQFF. CDR3 DNA: TGTGCCACCAGTACTCGGCGCGGGGCACACTCCTATGAGCAGTTCTTC.

The chain is built from TRBV18 and TRBJ2-3; D remains ambiguous. The CDR3 consists of 11 residues. The V gene's germline CDR1 is KGHSH and CDR2 LQKENI. Trimming stripped 3 bases from V and 6 bases from J, with 4 bases between. The CDR3 region is CASSPRDTQYF. CDR3 DNA: TGTGCCAGCTCACCCCGGGATACGCAGTATTTT.

This clonotype is labeled medium-sized (0.01 to 0.1%). The chain couples TRBV27 to TRBJ2-7, with D perhaps TRBD1 (5 bases). V was cut by 6 bases and J by 3 bases, with 9 bases left in between. The CDR3 covers 12 residues. Germline V CDR1 and CDR2: MNHEY, SMNVEV (reference sequence). This CDR3 reads CASSPQGYEQYF. The DNA of the CDR3 is TGTGCCAGCAGCCCCCAGGGCTACGAGCAGTACTTC.

The CDR3 reads CASSPLIQNEQFF. The DNA of the CDR3 is TGTGCCAGCAGCCCCCTAATACAAAATGAGCAGTTCTTC. This chain joins TRBV11-2 and TRBJ2-1, with unresolved D. V was pared by 5 bases and J by 7 bases, with 12 bases between. The CDR3 spans 13 residues. The germline V gene encodes CDR1 SGHAT and CDR2 FQNNGV.

This chain uses TRBV20-1 with TRBJ2-7, with a weak D call TRBD1 (6 bases). V lost 5 bases, J lost 2 bases, and 10 bases lay in between. The CDR3 spans 12 residues. Germline V gene data show CDR1 as DFQATT and CDR2 as SNEGSKA (reference sequence). This chain's CDR3 is CSASDSAYEQYF. CDR3 DNA: TGCAGTGCTTCGGACAGTGCCTACGAGCAGTACTTC.

This clonotype was observed a few times. The chain has TRBV5-1 and TRBJ2-3; TRBD2 agrees at 9 bases. Germline trimming cut 0 bases from V and 4 bases from J; bases unmatched to any gene: 3. Germline V gene sequence: CDR1 SGHRS, CDR2 YFSETQ. The CDR3 covers 15 residues. As DNA, the CDR3 is TGCGCCAGCAGCTTGGGCGGGAGGGCCGCAGATACGCAGTATTTT. Residues: CASSLGGRAADTQYF.

This clonotype was seen many times. This chain uses TRBV12-3 or TRBV12-4 with TRBJ2-2; the D is unclear. There are 14 residues in the CDR3. V shed 6 bases and J shed 6 bases, with 14 bases lying between them. The CDR3 DNA follows: TGTGCCAGCAGGGAGACCCAGACATCCGGGGAGCTGTTTTTT. Amino acid sequence: CASRETQTSGELFF.

This chain joins TRBV28 and TRBJ1-5; 8 bases fit TRBD1. The CDR3 contains 15 residues. V shed 7 bases and J 6 bases; nucleotides not matched to a gene: 11. Germline CDR1 reads MDHEN; CDR2 reads SYDVKM. The CDR3 nucleotides read TGTGCCAGCACCAAACAGGGGGTAGGGCCTCAGCCCCAGCATTTT. Amino acids: CASTKQGVGPQPQHF.

Within the sample, this clonotype is medium-sized (0.01 to 0.1%). This chain connects TRBV5-6 to TRBJ2-3; tentatively, D is TRBD2 (5 bases). The V end lost 4 bases, the J end lost 2 bases, and 17 bases lay between the germline ends. Germline V gives CDR1 SGHDT, CDR2 YYEEEE. This CDR3 spans 16 amino acids. The chain's CDR3 is CASSPPGFQITDTQYF. The CDR3, as DNA: TGTGCCAGCAGCCCGCCGGGATTCCAAATCACAGATACGCAGTATTTT.

Within the sample, this clonotype is medium-sized. The chain has TRBV20-1 and TRBJ1-1, with D perhaps TRBD1 (6 bases). The V gene's germline CDR1 is DFQATT and CDR2 SNEGSKA (reference sequence). CDR3 size: 14 residues. The germline V and J ends were trimmed by 4 bases and 3 bases, with 15 bases remaining between them. This CDR3 reads CSAKFGGRHTEAFF. The CDR3 nucleotides are TGCAGTGCTAAATTTGGGGGGCGCCACACTGAAGCTTTCTTT.

This clonotype qualifies as medium-sized (0.01 to 0.1%). The chain couples TRBV3-1 to TRBJ1-5; 8 positions match TRBD1. Germline CDR1 and CDR2: LGHDT and YNNKEL (reference sequence). The CDR3 totals 16 residues. The J segment lost 7 bases and the V segment lost 0 bases, leaving 8 bases of the junction unmatched. CDR3: CASSQDPPTGGQPQHF. CDR3 nucleotides: TGTGCCAGCAGCCAAGATCCCCCTACAGGGGGGCAGCCCCAGCATTTT.

This clonotype rates as medium-sized. The chain links TRBV27 to TRBJ2-5; D ambiguous. Germline values: CDR1 MNHEY, CDR2 SMNVEV (reference sequence). The CDR3 extends over 11 amino acids. V dropped 3 bases and J dropped 5 bases, with 4 bases sitting between them. This CDR3 is CASSFRETQYF. As DNA, the CDR3 is TGTGCCAGCAGTTTTCGGGAGACCCAGTACTTC.

The V gene is TRBV28, the J gene TRBJ1-6; D gene uncertain. The CDR3 loop spans 13 amino acids. V gave up 7 bases and J gave up 7 bases, with 11 bases separating them. Germline CDR1 reads MDHEN; CDR2 reads SYDVKM. The CDR3 reads CASMDGTNSPLHF. Written as DNA, the CDR3 is TGTGCCAGCATGGACGGAACGAATTCACCCCTCCACTTT.

This clonotype was counted many times. The V and J genes are TRBV14 and TRBJ2-3, with TRBD2 as a possible D gene (6 bases). V dropped 4 bases and J dropped 7 bases, with 15 bases sitting between them. The CDR3 has 14 residues. Germline V gene lookup returns CDR1 SGHDN and CDR2 FVKESK. CDR3 nucleotides: TGTGCCAGCAGCCTGACTAGTTCTCCCCATACGCAGTATTTT. It translates to CASSLTSSPHTQYF.

This clonotype is deemed medium-sized. J is TRBJ1-1 and V is TRBV5-1, with TRBD1 as a possible D gene (5 bases). The CDR3 loop spans 16 amino acids. V was trimmed by 4 bases and J by 5 bases, leaving 21 bases between them. Germline CDR1 SGHRS, CDR2 YFSETQ. For the CDR3, the DNA is TGCGCCAGCAGCCCTAGACCGGGGAGTGGGGGAACTGAAGCTTTCTTT. It yields the protein CASSPRPGSGGTEAFF.

The V and J genes are TRBV12-3 or TRBV12-4 and TRBJ1-3, with TRBD1 matching over 11 bases. There are 16 residues in the CDR3. Unmatched junction bases numbered 5, after V lost 3 bases and J lost 4 bases. The CDR3 here is CASSFSGQGAGNTIYF. The CDR3 DNA is TGTGCCAGCAGTTTCTCAGGACAGGGGGCAGGAAACACCATATATTTT.

This rearrangement joins TRBV27 to TRBJ2-2; 7 positions agree with TRBD1. Trimming at V came to 5 bases and at J to 6 bases, leaving 3 bases not matched to a gene. Per the germline V gene, CDR1 is MNHEY and CDR2 is SMNVEV (reference sequence). The CDR3 runs 13 residues. The CDR3 spells CASSPGTAGELFF. CDR3 sequence (DNA): TGTGCCAGCAGTCCTGGGACAGCCGGGGAGCTGTTTTTT.